Reported below is one T cell receptor beta chain. Its antigen is not identified. This CDR3 spans 14 amino acids. The junction had 3 bases not matched to a gene; V was cut back by 6 bases and J by 4 bases. In germline, CDR1 is MRHNA, CDR2 SNTAGT. MiXCR, run by TCRdb on the 5' RACE reads, gives a single entry per CDR3 protein. The sample carries about 130,000 distinct CDR3 sequences, approximately 9% recorded once. The data belong to a study of T cells after yellow fever vaccination. General observations from the study: The secondary response peaked faster, at day 5 versus 15, but was weaker. Most clones from primary vaccination resurfaced after the booster (around 97% CD4, around 89% CD8). Clonotype sharing between CD4 and CD8 compartments was small.

The J gene is TRBJ2-3, the V gene TRBV6-4; 11 positions agree with TRBD2. This clonotype was obtained from a young man who received the YFV17D yellow fever vaccine. The sequenced sample was CD8+ T cells sorted from PBMCs, obtained on the day of the yellow fever booster vaccination. The DNA of the CDR3 is TGTGCCAGCAGCCTAGCGGGGGGCGCAGATACGCAGTATTTT. Translated, it gives CASSLAGGADTQYF.